This is a list of T cell receptor beta chains from one sample in a study of CXCR3-negative and CXCR3-positive naive CD8 T cells. TCRdb reprocessed the 5' RACE reads and reports one entry per CDR3 protein, with no DNA. Here the sample table reports 70,000 to 95,000 distinct CDR3 sequences. Sequencing input: naive CXCR3- CD8+ T cells from blood. The receptors originated from a human donor in good health. Some clones in this sample may be carry-over from other donors' samples. Each CDR3 is given with its conserved first and last residue.

V	J	CDR3
TRBV29-1	TRBJ1-6	CSVRESSYNSPLHF
TRBV3-1	TRBJ2-7	CASSQSRDSQEQYF
TRBV28	TRBJ2-5	CASSTPSGGGETQYF
TRBV29-1	TRBJ2-1	CSVLPGQGDNEQFF
TRBV12-3/TRBV12-4	TRBJ2-7	CASSPTASYEQYF
TRBV7-9	TRBJ2-7	CASRPGVRDEQYF
TRBV29-1	TRBJ2-7	CSVLGPDSSYEQYF
TRBV20-1	TRBJ2-7	CSALQAGGSYEQYF
TRBV7-8	TRBJ2-1	CASSLESGSSYNEQFF
TRBV7-2	TRBJ1-1	CASSLGGPEAFF
TRBV4-1	TRBJ2-2	CASSQARTSGGRTGELFF
TRBV29-1	TRBJ2-1	CSVDISEDEQFF
TRBV28	TRBJ2-1	CAIENGAGNRDGNEQFF
TRBV7-8	TRBJ2-7	CASSLGGLAGDEQYF
TRBV7-7	TRBJ2-3	CASSLTLAATDTQYF
TRBV20-1	TRBJ2-1	CSANPGLAGIPPYNEQFF
TRBV20-1	TRBJ2-1	CSARDLGHSYNEQFF
TRBV7-9	TRBJ2-7	CASSLDPQGDEQYF
TRBV7-9	TRBJ2-7	CASSWEGASGSYEQYF
TRBV6-6	TRBJ2-7	CASSFGGEDRAPEQYF
TRBV7-9	TRBJ2-7	CASSLSGGTYEQYF
TRBV27	TRBJ2-1	CASSLGAGAISDEQFF